A single T cell receptor beta chain is shown here with its context. Antigen unknown. The study ran its PCR with 60 Vbeta and 13 Jbeta primers. Profiling relied on immunoSEQ multiplex PCR, and the TCRdb table lists in-frame clones only, not all of them. The table includes roughly 100,000 clones, around 85% detected once. The germline CDR1 and CDR2 sequences are MNHEY and SVGAGI. The CDR3 totals 15 residues. This record comes from a study of cytomegalovirus exposure and HLA in healthy donors. Study results and limitations: Analysis performed later showed TCR beta chains linked to HLA being more clonally expanded than equally common others.

The specimen was PBMCs. The clonotype originates from a man aged 55 to 70 in good health and CMV-seronegative. This chain joins TRBV6-5 and TRBJ1-3; no reliable D call. Gene TRBJ2-2 matches the end of the DNA better, so the J call may be wrong. The CDR3 is CASRAVQKDTGELFF. The CDR3 bases are TGTGCCAGCAGGGCAGTACAGAAAGACACCGGGGAGCTGTTTTTT.